This T cell receptor beta chain appears in the sequencing data of a study of blood T cell repertoires in COVID-19. The wider study: COVID-19 samples from acute and convalescent phases originated in the United States, Italy and Spain. The cDNA or gDNA used as material had been derived from T cells, B-cell-depleted T cells, or PBMCs.

In the original processing: Reference gene primer amplification gave nucleated cell count estimates. TCRdb's table, derived via immunoSEQ multiplex PCR, lists solely in-frame clones and lacks some. V, J and clone size reflect that table, while D and trimming were determined from the DNA. The sample gives about 210,000 clones, approximately 89% of which show up once; around 4.8% is in the top ten. V shed 1 base and J 3 bases; nucleotides not matched to a gene: 5. The CDR3 has 14 amino acids. The germline gives CDR1 GTSNPN, CDR2 SVGIG (reference sequence). Sequenced material: peripheral blood. The V call is TRBV30, the J call TRBJ1-2, with 7 bases identical to TRBD1. This TCR was recovered from a woman in her thirties or forties with acute or convalescent COVID-19. The CDR3 sequence is CAWSGGGVHYGYTF. The CDR3, as DNA: TGTGCCTGGAGTGGAGGGGGCGTTCACTATGGCTACACCTTC.